Below, 20 T cell receptor beta chains from the same sample are listed, as sequenced in a study of T-cell reconstitution after alpha-beta-depleted transplantation in children. Preparation of the TCRbeta library was carried out with unique molecular identifiers. TCRdb reprocessed the PCR reads via MiXCR and lists one record per CDR3 protein. The sample yields about 230,000 distinct CDR3 sequences, roughly a tenth seen once. The source was PBMCs, collected before TCRalphabeta/CD19-depleted stem cell transplant. Source of these receptors: a child younger than two with acute myeloid leukemia, due to receive a stem cell transplant.

This clonotype was picked up many times. This chain's CDR3 is CASSPEAKTLGYTF. The CDR3 nucleotides are TGTGCCAGCAGTCCCGAAGCCAAAACCCTTGGCTACACCTTC. The genes are TRBV12-3 or TRBV12-4 and TRBJ1-2; D not certain. The V and J ends lost 5 bases and 7 bases respectively, with 17 bases between them. The CDR3 consists of 14 residues.

Details on this clonotype: One junction end does not reproduce the germline sequence, and a read error may be involved. The rearrangement joins TRBV12-3 or TRBV12-4 to TRBJ2-5; D could derive from TRBD1 or TRBD2 (5 bases each). This CDR3 is built from 13 residues. The CDR3 DNA reads TGTGTCAGCAGTTTATCCGAGGGGGAGACCCAGTACTTC. As protein: CVSSLSEGETQYF.

This clonotype has ten or more counts. This rearrangement joins TRBV4-2 to TRBJ2-3; perhaps TRBD2 as D (6 bases). The CDR3 contains 15 residues. Germline CDR1 reads LGHNA; CDR2 reads YNFKEQ. Trimming took off 0 bases at V and 1 base at J, with 8 bases between the two ends. In DNA, the CDR3 is TGTGCCAGCAGCCAAGAACTAGCAGGCACAGATACGCAGTATTTT. This sequence encodes CASSQELAGTDTQYF.

The J gene is TRBJ2-1, the V gene TRBV3-1, with 7 bases fitting TRBD1. The ends lost 3 bases at V and 2 bases at J; junction bases unmatched: 10. The CDR3 spans 17 residues. CDR1 and CDR2 (germline): LGHDT, YNNKEL (reference sequence). CDR3 amino acids: CASSQGPGTAAYNEQFF. CDR3 DNA sequence: TGTGCCAGCAGCCAGGGTCCCGGGACAGCAGCCTACAATGAGCAGTTCTTC.

This clonotype was counted at least ten times. This rearrangement joins TRBV7-9 to TRBJ1-2, with D uncertain. The CDR3 covers 13 residues. From germline, CDR1 is SEHNR and CDR2 FQNEAQ (reference sequence). The V end lost 5 bases, the J end lost 8 bases, and 15 bases lay between the germline ends. DNA for the CDR3: TGTGCCAGCAGCCCTATCAGGTCGGGAGGCTACACCTTC. Protein: CASSPIRSGGYTF.

Concerning this clonotype: This may arise from a read error, as a much more abundant clone is one base away. The rearrangement links TRBV7-9 to TRBJ1-4; D not certain. The CDR3 is 12 residues long. The germline gives CDR1 SEHNR, CDR2 FQNEAQ (reference sequence). CDR3 in amino acids: CASNLANEKLFF. For the CDR3, the DNA is TGTGCCAGCAACTTAGCGAATGAAAAACTGTTTTTT.

There are many counts of this clonotype. The chain links TRBV29-1 to TRBJ1-5; no firm D call. The CDR3 consists of 12 residues. Germline V lookup: CDR1 SQVTM, CDR2 ANQGSEA. The V gene lost 4 bases and the J gene lost 5 bases, with 9 bases spanning the gap. The CDR3 DNA reads as TGCAGCGTTGGATGGGGAGATCAGCCCCAGCATTTT. Encoded protein: CSVGWGDQPQHF. Supplemented by reference TRBV29-1 and TRBJ1-5, the full variable domain reads SAVISQKPSRDICQRGTSLTIQCQVDSQVTMMFWYRQQPGQSLTLIATANQGSEATYESGFVIDKFPISRPNLTFSTLTVSNMSPEDSSIYLCSVGWGDQPQHFGDGTRLSIL.

In this sample, this clonotype turned up many times. The rearrangement links TRBV7-9 to TRBJ2-1, with 9 bases lining up with TRBD1. The CDR3 covers 19 residues. After removal of 2 bases from V and 0 bases from J, the junction contained 11 bases not matched to a gene. Looked up from germline, CDR1 is SEHNR and CDR2 is FQNEAQ (reference sequence). The CDR3 sequence is CASSLWGQGLKGSYNEQFF. For the CDR3, the DNA is TGTGCCAGCAGCTTATGGGGACAGGGTCTGAAGGGCTCCTACAATGAGCAGTTCTTC.

In its sample, this clonotype was seen many times. V usage is TRBV2 and J usage is TRBJ2-7; D possibly corresponds to TRBD1 (6 bases). CDR3 size: 13 residues. Per germline, CDR1 SNHLY and CDR2 FYNNEI. Trimming took off 6 bases at V and 7 bases at J, with 16 bases between the two ends. The CDR3 spells CASSPNRVGEQYF. The CDR3, as DNA: TGTGCCAGCAGCCCCAACAGGGTGGGGGAGCAGTACTTC. Supplemented by reference TRBV2 and TRBJ2-7, the full variable domain reads EPEVTQTPSHQVTQMGQEVILRCVPISNHLYFYWYRQILGQKVEFLVSFYNNEISEKSEIFDDQFSVERPDGSNFTLKIRSTKLEDSAMYFCASSPNRVGEQYFGPGTRLTVT.

This clonotype was detected many times. J is TRBJ2-5 and V is TRBV7-3; D is unresolved. CDR1 is SGHTA and CDR2 is FQGTGA in the germline V gene. V lost 3 bases, J lost 0 bases, and 2 bases lay in between. The CDR3 extends over 12 amino acids. Here the CDR3 reads CASSFYQETQYF. DNA of the CDR3: TGTGCCAGCAGCTTTTACCAAGAGACCCAGTACTTC.

In its sample, this clonotype was seen a few times. V and J are TRBV6-5 and TRBJ2-7; D perhaps matches TRBD1 (5 bases). Trimming took off 0 bases at V and 5 bases at J, with 11 bases between the two ends. Germline V CDR1 and CDR2: MNHEY, SVGAGI. This CDR3 comprises 14 residues. CDR3 sequence reads: CASSYSGQGDEQYF. CDR3 sequence (DNA): TGTGCCAGCAGTTACTCGGGGCAAGGGGACGAGCAGTACTTC.

In its sample, this clonotype was seen many times. J is TRBJ2-1 and V is TRBV29-1; D is possibly TRBD2 (6 bases). Per the germline V gene, CDR1 is SQVTM and CDR2 is ANQGSEA. The CDR3 totals 17 residues. Trimming stripped 0 bases from V and 6 bases from J, with 21 bases between. As DNA, the CDR3 is TGCAGCGTTGAAGATCGGGTTCGGAGGGCCCGGAGCAATGAGCAGTTCTTC. Its protein is CSVEDRVRRARSNEQFF.

V and J are TRBV18 and TRBJ2-1; TRBD2 is a possible D gene (6 bases). Trimming stripped 2 bases from V and 6 bases from J, with 8 bases between. CDR1 KGHSH and CDR2 LQKENI come from the germline V gene. The CDR3 runs 13 residues. DNA of the CDR3: TGTGCCAGCTCACCATTCGGGGGCAATGAGCAGTTCTTC. As protein: CASSPFGGNEQFF.

This clonotype was counted many times. The genes are TRBV3-1 and TRBJ2-1; perhaps TRBD2 as D (5 bases). Germline values: CDR1 LGHDT, CDR2 YNNKEL (reference sequence). V lost 0 bases, J lost 5 bases, and 8 bases lay in between. The CDR3 sequence is 14 residues long. As DNA, the CDR3 is TGTGCCAGCAGCCAAGAAGAAGCGGACAATGAGCAGTTCTTC. Protein sequence: CASSQEEADNEQFF.

This clonotype was recorded many times. The chain links TRBV5-1 to TRBJ1-5; the D is unclear. The germline gives CDR1 SGHRS, CDR2 YFSETQ. This CDR3 is built from 14 residues. V lost 7 bases and J 0 bases, leaving 11 bases between the germline ends. CDR3 DNA sequence: TGCGCCAGCGTAGGGAGGCATAGCAATCAGCCCCAGCATTTT. Residues: CASVGRHSNQPQHF. Full variable domain (rest looked up from reference TRBV5-1 and TRBJ1-5): KAGVTQTPRYLIKTRGQQVTLSCSPISGHRSVSWYQQTPGQGLQFLFEYFSETQRNKGNFPGRFSGRQFSNSRSEMNVSTLELGDSALYLCASVGRHSNQPQHFGDGTRLSIL.

The table lists this clonotype with many counts. The rearrangement links TRBV20-1 to TRBJ2-1, with D maybe TRBD1 (5 bases). The CDR3 is 14 amino acids. CDR1 is DFQATT, CDR2 SNEGSKA, per germline (reference sequence). The ends were cut back, 7 bases at V and 1 base at J, with 14 bases in the middle. CDR3 protein: CSVQGGGSYNEQFF. The CDR3 DNA follows: TGCAGTGTTCAGGGTGGCGGATCCTACAATGAGCAGTTCTTC.

This clonotype was counted at least ten times. Its ends do not fully match the called genes, so a read error is possible. V and J are TRBV7-7 and TRBJ2-5, with 14 bases fitting TRBD2. The CDR3 loop spans 17 amino acids. CDR1 is SSHAT and CDR2 is FNYEAQ in the germline V gene (reference sequence). The CDR3 DNA reads TGTGCTAGCAGTAGATTGGGACTAGCGGGAGTTGGTGAGACCCAGTACTTC. Its translation is CASSRLGLAGVGETQYF.

This clonotype was seen many times. V and J are TRBV20-1 and TRBJ2-3; 7 bases are a match to TRBD2. V lost 3 bases and J lost 4; bases outside the gene matches: 13. Germline assignment: CDR1 DFQATT and CDR2 SNEGSKA (reference sequence). The CDR3 has 16 residues. The CDR3 is CSASYGGGRFADTQYF. The CDR3 DNA is TGCAGTGCTAGTTACGGGGGAGGGCGATTCGCAGATACGCAGTATTTT.

This clonotype turned up a few times. The chain joins TRBV3-1 to TRBJ2-1, with 8 bases that match TRBD2. The CDR3 is made up of 16 amino acids. J was trimmed by 4 bases and V by 5 bases; bases with no gene match: 10. Germline assignment: CDR1 LGHDT and CDR2 YNNKEL (reference sequence). CDR3 region: CASSRLSAGGYNEQFF. In DNA, the CDR3 is TGTGCCAGCAGCAGGCTCTCGGCGGGAGGTTACAATGAGCAGTTCTTC.

This clonotype was seen many times. The chain uses TRBV12-3 or TRBV12-4 and TRBJ2-3; 8 bases are a match to TRBD2. The CDR3 has 14 amino acids. The J segment lost 3 bases and the V segment lost 5 bases, leaving 4 bases of the junction unmatched. This CDR3 is CASSRLAITDTQYF. The CDR3 DNA is TGTGCCAGCAGTCGACTAGCGATAACAGATACGCAGTATTTT.